This T cell receptor beta chain derives from a study of CD8 T cells in Susac syndrome. TEMRA cells were FACS-enriched, and CD8+ and CD4+ T cells were isolated negatively. RNA totalling 0.5 to 1 ug underwent reverse transcription with random hexamers. Multiplex immunoSEQ PCR targeted 54 Vbeta and 13 Jbeta TCR beta segments. TCRdb redid the calling of the immunoSEQ multiplex PCR reads with MiXCR, one entry per CDR3 protein. The sample includes about 160,000 distinct CDR3 sequences, less than 95% seen only once; the top ten take about 0.09%. V lost 5 bases and J lost 8, with 21 bases in between. CDR1 is SGHTA, CDR2 FQGNSA, per germline. The CDR3 has 15 residues.

The sample taken for sequencing was CD4+ T cells from PBMCs. The receptor comes from a human donor with multiple sclerosis. The J gene is TRBJ2-5, the V gene TRBV7-2; D not resolved. CDR3 region: CASSPVRAAQGTQYF. For the CDR3, the DNA is TGTGCCAGCAGCCCCGTCCGGGCTGCTCAAGGTACCCAGTACTTC.